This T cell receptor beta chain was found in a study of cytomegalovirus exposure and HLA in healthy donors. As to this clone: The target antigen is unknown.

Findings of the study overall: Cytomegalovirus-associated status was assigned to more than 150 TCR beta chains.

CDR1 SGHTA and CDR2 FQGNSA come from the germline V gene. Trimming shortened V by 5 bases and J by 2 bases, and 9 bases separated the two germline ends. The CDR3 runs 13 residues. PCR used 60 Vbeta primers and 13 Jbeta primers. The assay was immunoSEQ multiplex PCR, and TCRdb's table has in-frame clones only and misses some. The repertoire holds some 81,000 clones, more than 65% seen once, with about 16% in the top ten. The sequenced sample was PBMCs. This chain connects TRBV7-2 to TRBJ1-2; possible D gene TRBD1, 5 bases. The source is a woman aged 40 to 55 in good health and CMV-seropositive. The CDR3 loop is CASSAGSNYGYTF. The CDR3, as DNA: TGTGCCAGCAGCGCAGGGTCCAACTATGGCTACACCTTC.